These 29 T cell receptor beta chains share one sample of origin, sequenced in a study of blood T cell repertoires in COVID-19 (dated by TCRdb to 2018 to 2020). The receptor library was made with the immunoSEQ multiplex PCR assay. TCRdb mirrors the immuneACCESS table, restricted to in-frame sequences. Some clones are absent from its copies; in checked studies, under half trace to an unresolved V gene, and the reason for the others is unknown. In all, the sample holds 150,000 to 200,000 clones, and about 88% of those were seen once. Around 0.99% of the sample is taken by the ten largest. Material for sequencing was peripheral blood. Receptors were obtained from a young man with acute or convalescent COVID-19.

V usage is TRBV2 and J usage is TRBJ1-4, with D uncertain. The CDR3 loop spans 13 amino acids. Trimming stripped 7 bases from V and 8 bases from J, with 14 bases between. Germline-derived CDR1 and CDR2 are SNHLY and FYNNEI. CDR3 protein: CASKESGWEKLFF. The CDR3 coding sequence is TGTGCCAGCAAAGAGTCGGGTTGGGAAAAACTGTTTTTT.

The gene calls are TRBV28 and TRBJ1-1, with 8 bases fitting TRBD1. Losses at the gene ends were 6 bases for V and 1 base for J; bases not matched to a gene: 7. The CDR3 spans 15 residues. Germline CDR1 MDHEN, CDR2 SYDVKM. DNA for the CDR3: TGTGCCAGCAGCAAAGGAGGGACAGGGAACACTGAAGCTTTCTTT. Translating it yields CASSKGGTGNTEAFF. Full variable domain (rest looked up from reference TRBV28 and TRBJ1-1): DVKVTQSSRYLVKRTGEKVFLECVQDMDHENMFWYRQDPGLGLRLIYFSYDVKMKEKGDIPEGYSVSREKKERFSLILESASTNQTSMYLCASSKGGTGNTEAFFGQGTRLTVV.

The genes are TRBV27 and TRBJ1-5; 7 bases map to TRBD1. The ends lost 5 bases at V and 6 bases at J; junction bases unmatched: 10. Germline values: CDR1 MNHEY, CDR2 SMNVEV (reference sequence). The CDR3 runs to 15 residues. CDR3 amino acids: CASSKQGNRVQPQHF. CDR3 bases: TGTGCCAGCAGTAAACAGGGGAATAGAGTTCAGCCCCAGCATTTT.

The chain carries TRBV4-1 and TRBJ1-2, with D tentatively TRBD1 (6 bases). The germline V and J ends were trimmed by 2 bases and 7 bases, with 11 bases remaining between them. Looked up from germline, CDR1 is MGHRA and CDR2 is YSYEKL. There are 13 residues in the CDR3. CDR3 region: CASSQTGNSGYTF. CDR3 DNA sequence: TGCGCCAGCAGCCAAACAGGGAATTCTGGCTACACCTTC.

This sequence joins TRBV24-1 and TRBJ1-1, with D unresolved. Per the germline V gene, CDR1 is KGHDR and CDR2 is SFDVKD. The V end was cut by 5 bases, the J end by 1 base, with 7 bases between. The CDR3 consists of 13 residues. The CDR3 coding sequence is TGTGCCACCAGTGCATCTACGAACACTGAAGCTTTCTTT. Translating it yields CATSASTNTEAFF.

CDR3 nucleotide sequence: TGTGCCACCAGTGATACAACGCCGGGACTGTCCAATGAGCAGTTCTTC. It encodes CATSDTTPGLSNEQFF. The chain couples TRBV24-1 to TRBJ2-1, with a weak D call TRBD2 (6 bases). V was cut by 3 bases and J by 6 bases, with 17 bases left in between. Germline CDR1 and CDR2: KGHDR and SFDVKD. The length of the CDR3 is 16 residues.

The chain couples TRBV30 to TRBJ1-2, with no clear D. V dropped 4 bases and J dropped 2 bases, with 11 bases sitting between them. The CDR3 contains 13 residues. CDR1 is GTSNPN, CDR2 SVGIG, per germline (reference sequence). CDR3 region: CAWNGVYNYGYTF. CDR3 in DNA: TGTGCCTGGAACGGGGTTTACAACTATGGCTACACCTTC.

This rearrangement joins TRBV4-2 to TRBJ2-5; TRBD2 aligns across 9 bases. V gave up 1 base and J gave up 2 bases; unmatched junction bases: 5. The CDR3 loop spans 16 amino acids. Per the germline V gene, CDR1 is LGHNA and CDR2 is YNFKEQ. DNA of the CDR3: TGTGCCAGCAGCCAAGTTAGCGGGGGCCCACAAGAGACCCAGTACTTC. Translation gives CASSQVSGGPQETQYF.

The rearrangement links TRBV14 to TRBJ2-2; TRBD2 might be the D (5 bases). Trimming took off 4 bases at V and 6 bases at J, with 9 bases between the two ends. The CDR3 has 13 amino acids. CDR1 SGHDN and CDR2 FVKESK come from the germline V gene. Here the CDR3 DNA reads TGTGCCAGCAGCCCCCGCGGGCCCGGGGAGCTGTTTTTT. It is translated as CASSPRGPGELFF.

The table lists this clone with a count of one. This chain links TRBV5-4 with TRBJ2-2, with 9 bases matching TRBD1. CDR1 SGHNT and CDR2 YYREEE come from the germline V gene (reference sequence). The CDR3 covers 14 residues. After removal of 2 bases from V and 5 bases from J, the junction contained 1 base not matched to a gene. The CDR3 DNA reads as TGTGCCAGCAGCTTACAGGGGGCGACCGGGGAGCTGTTTTTT. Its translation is CASSLQGATGELFF. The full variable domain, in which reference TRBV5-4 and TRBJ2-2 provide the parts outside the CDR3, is ETGVTQSPTHLIKTRGQQVTLRCSSQSGHNTVSWYQQALGQGPQFIFQYYREEENGRGNFPPRFSGLQFPNYSSELNVNALELDDSALYLCASSLQGATGELFFGEGSRLTVL.

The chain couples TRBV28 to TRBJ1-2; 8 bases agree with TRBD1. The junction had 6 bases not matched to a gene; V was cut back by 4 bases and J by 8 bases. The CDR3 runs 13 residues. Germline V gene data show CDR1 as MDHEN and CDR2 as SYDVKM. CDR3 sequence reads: CASSWDRSRGYTF. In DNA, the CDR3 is TGTGCCAGCAGTTGGGACAGGAGCCGAGGCTACACCTTC.

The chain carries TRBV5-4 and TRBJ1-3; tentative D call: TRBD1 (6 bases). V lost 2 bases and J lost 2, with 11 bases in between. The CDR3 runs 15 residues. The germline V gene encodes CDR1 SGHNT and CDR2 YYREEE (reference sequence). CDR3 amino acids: CASSLQGVPGNTIYF. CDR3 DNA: TGTGCCAGCAGCTTACAGGGAGTTCCTGGAAACACCATATATTTT.

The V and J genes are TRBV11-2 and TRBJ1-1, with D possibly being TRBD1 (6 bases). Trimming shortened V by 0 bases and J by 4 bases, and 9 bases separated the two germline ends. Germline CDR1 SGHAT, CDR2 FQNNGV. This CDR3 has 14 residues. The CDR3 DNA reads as TGTGCCAGCAGCTTAGACGCCAGGGGCACTGAAGCTTTCTTT. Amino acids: CASSLDARGTEAFF.

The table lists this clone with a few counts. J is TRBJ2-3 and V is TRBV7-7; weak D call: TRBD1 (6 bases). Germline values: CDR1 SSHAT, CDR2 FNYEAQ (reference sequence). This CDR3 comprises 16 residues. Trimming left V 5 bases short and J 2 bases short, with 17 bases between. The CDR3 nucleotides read TGTGCCAGCAGCCCAGGCAGGGGAGCCCTCACAGATACGCAGTATTTT. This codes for CASSPGRGALTDTQYF.

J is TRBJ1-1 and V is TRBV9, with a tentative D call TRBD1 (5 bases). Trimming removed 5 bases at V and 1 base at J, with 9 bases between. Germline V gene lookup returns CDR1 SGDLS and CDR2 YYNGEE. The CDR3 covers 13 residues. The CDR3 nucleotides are TGTGCCAGCAGGGACAAACAGAACACTGAAGCTTTCTTT. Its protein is CASRDKQNTEAFF.

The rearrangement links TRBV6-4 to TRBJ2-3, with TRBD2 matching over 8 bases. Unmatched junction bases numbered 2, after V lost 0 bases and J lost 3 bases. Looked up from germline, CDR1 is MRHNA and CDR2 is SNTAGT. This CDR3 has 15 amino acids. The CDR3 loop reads CASSDSGGATDTQYF. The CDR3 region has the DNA TGTGCCAGCAGTGACTCCGGGGGGGCGACAGATACGCAGTATTTT.

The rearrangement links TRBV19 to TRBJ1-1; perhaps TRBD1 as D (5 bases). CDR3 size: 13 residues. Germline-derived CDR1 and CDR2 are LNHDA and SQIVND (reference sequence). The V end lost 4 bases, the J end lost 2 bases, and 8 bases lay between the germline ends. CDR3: CASSNRINTEAFF. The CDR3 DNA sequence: TGTGCCAGTAGTAACAGGATTAACACTGAAGCTTTCTTT. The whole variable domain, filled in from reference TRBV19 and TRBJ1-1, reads DGGITQSPKYLFRKEGQNVTLSCEQNLNHDAMYWYRQDPGQGLRLIYYSQIVNDFQKGDIAEGYSVSREKKESFPLTVTSAQKNPTAFYLCASSNRINTEAFFGQGTRLTVV.

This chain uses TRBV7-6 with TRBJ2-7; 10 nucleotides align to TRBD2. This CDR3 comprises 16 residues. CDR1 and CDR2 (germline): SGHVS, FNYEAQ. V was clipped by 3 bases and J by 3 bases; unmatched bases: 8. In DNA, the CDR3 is TGTGCCAGCAGCTTGGGTCCCCTAGCGGGGGTCTACGAGCAGTACTTC. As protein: CASSLGPLAGVYEQYF.

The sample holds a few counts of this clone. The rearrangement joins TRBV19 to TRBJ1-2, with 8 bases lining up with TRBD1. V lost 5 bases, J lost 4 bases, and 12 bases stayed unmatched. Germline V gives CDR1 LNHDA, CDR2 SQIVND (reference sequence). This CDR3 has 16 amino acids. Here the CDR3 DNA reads TGTGCCAGTAGTCCTTCGGACAGGGATGGCCTCTATGGCTACACCTTC. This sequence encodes CASSPSDRDGLYGYTF.

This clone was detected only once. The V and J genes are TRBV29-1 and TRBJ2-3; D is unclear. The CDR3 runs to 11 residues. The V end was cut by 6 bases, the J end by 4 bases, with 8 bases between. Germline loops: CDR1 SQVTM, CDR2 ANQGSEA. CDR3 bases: TGCAGCGTCTTAGTCTCAGATACGCAGTATTTT. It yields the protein CSVLVSDTQYF.

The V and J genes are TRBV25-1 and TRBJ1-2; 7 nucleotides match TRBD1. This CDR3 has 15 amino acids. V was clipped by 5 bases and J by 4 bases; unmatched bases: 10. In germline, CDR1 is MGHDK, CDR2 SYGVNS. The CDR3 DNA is TGTGCCAGCAGTTTACTTGGGACAGCGGGCTATGGCTACACCTTC. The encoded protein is CASSLLGTAGYGYTF.

The DNA for the CDR3 is TGTGCCAGCAGCTTAAGTCCGGGTGGCGGATACAATGAGCAGTTCTTC. As protein: CASSLSPGGGYNEQFF. The V and J genes are TRBV7-3 and TRBJ2-1; D is uncertain. Germline CDR1 and CDR2: SGHTA and FQGTGA. The V end was cut by 1 base, the J end by 4 bases, with 14 bases between. This CDR3 is 16 amino acids long.

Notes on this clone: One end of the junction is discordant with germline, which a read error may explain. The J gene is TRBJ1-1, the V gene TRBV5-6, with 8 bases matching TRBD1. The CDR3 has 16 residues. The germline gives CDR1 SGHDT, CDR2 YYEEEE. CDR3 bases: TGTGCCAGCATGATCCAACAGGGGGTAAGGAACAGTGAAGCTTTCTTT. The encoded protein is CASMIQQGVRNSEAFF.

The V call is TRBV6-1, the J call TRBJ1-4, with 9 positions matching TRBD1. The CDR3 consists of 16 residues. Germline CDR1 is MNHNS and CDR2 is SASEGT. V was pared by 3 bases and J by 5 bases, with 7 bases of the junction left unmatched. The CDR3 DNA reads TGTGCCAGCAGTGATCCCGGACAGGGGAAAAATGAAAAACTGTTTTTT. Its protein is CASSDPGQGKNEKLFF.

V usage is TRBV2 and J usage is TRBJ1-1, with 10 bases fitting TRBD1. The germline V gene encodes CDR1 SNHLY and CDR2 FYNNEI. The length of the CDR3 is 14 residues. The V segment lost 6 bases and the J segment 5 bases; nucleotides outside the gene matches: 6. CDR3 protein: CASRGQGIGTEAFF. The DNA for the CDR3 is TGTGCCAGCAGGGGACAGGGGATAGGAACTGAAGCTTTCTTT.

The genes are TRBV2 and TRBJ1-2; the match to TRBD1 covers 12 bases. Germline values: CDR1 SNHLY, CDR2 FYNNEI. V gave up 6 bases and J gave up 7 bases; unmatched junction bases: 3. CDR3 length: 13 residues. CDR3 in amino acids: CASRGTGGSGYTF. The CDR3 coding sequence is TGTGCCAGCAGGGGGACAGGGGGCAGTGGCTACACCTTC.

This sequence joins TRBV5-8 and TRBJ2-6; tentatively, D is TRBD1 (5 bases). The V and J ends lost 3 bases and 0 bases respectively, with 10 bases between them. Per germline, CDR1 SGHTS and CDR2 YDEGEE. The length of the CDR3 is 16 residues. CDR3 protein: CASSSGHHSGANVLTF. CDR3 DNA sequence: TGTGCCAGCAGCTCAGGACACCACTCTGGGGCCAACGTCCTGACTTTC.

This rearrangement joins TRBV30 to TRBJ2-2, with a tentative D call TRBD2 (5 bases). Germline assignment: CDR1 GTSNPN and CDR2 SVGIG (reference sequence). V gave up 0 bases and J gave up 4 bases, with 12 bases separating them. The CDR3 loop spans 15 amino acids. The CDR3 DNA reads TGTGCCTGGAGTGTGGCCGGACTTCGCACCGGGGAGCTGTTTTTT. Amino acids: CAWSVAGLRTGELFF.

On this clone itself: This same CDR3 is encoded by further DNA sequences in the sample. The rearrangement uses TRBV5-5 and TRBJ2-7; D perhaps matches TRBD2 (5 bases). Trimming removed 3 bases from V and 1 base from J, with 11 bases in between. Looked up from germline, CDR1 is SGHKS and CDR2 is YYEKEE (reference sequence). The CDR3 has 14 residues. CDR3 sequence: CASSSPGLSYEQYF. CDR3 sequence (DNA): TGTGCCAGCAGCTCCCCGGGGTTGTCCTACGAGCAGTACTTC.